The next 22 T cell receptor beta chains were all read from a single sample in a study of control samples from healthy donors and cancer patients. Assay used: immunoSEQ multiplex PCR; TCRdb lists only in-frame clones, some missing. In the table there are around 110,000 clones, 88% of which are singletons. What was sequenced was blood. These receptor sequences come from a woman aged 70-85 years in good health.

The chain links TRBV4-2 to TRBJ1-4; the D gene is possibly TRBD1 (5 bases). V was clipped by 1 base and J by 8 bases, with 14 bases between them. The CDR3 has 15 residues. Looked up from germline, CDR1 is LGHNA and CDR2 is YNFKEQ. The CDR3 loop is CASSQVFGGREKLFF. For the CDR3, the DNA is TGTGCCAGCAGCCAAGTCTTCGGGGGGAGGGAAAAACTGTTTTTT.

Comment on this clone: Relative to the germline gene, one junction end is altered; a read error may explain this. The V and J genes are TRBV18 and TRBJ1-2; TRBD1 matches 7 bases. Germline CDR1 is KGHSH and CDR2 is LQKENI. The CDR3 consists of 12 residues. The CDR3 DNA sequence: TGTGCCAGCTCCCCCGGGGACAGCTCGATCCACTTC. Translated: CASSPGDSSIHF. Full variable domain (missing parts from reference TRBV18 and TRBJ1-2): NAGVMQNPRHLVRRRGQEARLRCSPMKGHSHVYWYRQLPEEGLKFMVYLQKENIIDESGMPKERFSAEFPKEGPSILRIQQVVRGDSAAYFCASSPGDSSIHFGSGTRLTVV.

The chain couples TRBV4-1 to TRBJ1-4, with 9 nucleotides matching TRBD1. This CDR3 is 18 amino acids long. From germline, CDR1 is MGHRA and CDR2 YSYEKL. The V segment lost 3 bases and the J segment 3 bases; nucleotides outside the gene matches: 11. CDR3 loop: CASSHDPDRGRANEKLFF. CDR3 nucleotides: TGCGCCAGCAGCCATGATCCGGACAGGGGTAGGGCTAATGAAAAACTGTTTTTT.

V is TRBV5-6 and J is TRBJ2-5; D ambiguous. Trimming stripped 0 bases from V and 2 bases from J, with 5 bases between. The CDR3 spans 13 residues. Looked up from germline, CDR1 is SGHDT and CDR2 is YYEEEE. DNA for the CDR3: TGTGCCAGCAGCTTGGGGTCTCAAGAGACCCAGTACTTC. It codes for CASSLGSQETQYF.

CDR3 nucleotide sequence: TGTGCCACCAGTGATAGCTCGACGGCTGGAATCAATTCACCCCTCCACTTT. This translates into CATSDSSTAGINSPLHF. This sequence joins TRBV24-1 and TRBJ1-6, with D hard to call. This CDR3 contains 17 residues. V was cut by 3 bases and J by 7 bases, with 18 bases left in between. CDR1 KGHDR and CDR2 SFDVKD come from the germline V gene.

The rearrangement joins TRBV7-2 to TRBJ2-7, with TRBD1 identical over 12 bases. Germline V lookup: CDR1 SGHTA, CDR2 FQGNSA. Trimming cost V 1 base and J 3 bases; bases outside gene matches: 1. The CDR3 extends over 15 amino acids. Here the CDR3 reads CASSLGDRGRYEQYF. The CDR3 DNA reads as TGTGCCAGCAGCTTAGGGGACAGGGGGCGCTACGAGCAGTACTTC. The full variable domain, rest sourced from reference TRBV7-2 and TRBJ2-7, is GAGVSQSPSNKVTEKGKDVELRCDPISGHTALYWYRQSLGQGLEFLIYFQGNSAPDKSGLPSDRFSAERTGGSVSTLTIQRTQQEDSAVYLCASSLGDRGRYEQYFGPGTRLTVT.

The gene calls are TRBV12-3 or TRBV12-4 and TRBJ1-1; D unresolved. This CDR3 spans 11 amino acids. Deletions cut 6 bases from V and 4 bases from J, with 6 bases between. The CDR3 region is CASSRATEAFF. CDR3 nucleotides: TGTGCCAGCAGCCGAGCCACTGAAGCTTTCTTT.

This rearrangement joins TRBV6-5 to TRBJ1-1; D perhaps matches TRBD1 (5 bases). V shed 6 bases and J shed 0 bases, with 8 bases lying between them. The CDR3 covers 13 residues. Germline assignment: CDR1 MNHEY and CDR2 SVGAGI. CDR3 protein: CASRWDLNTEAFF. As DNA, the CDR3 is TGTGCCAGCAGATGGGACCTGAACACTGAAGCTTTCTTT.

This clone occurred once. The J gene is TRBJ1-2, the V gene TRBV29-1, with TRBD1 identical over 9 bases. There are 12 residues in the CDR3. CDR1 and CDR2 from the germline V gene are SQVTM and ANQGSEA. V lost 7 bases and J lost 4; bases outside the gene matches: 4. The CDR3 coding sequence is TGCAGCGGCCAGGACAGGGGCTATGGCTACACCTTC. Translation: CSGQDRGYGYTF.

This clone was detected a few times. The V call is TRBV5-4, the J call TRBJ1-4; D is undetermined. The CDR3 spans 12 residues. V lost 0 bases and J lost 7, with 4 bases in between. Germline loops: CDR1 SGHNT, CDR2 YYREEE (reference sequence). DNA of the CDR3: TGTGCCAGCAGCTTGGGCGCTGAAAAACTGTTTTTT. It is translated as CASSLGAEKLFF.

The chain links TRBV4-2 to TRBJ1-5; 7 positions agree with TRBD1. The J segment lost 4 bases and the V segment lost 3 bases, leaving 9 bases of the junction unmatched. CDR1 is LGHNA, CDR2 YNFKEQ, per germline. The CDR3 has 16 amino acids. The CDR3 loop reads CASSHSFRDSNQPQHF. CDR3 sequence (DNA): TGTGCCAGCAGCCATTCGTTCCGGGACAGTAATCAGCCCCAGCATTTT.

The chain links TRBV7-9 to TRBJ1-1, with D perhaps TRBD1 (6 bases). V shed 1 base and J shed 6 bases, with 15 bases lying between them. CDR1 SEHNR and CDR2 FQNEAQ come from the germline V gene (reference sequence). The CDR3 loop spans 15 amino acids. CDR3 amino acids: CASSLELGARAEAFF. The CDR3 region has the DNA TGTGCCAGCAGCTTAGAGCTGGGGGCAAGGGCTGAAGCTTTCTTT.

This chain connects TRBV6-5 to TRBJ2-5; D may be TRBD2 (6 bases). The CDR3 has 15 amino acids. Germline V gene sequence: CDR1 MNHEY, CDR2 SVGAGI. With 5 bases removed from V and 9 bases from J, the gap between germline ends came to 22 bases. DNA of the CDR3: TGTGCCAGCAGTCAACTAAGACTAGGGACTGGGTCCCAGTACTTC. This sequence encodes CASSQLRLGTGSQYF.

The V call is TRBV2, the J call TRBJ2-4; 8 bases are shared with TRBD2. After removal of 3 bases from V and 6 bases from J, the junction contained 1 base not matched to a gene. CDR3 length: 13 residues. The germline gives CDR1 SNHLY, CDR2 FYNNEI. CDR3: CASSDGTRNIQYF. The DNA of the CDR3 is TGTGCCAGCAGTGATGGGACTAGAAACATTCAGTACTTC.

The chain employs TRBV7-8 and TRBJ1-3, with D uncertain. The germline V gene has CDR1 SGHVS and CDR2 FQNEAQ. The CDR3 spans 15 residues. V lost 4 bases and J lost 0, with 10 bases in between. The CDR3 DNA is TGTGCCAGCAGCTCGGACCGCCCCTCTGGAAACACCATATATTTT. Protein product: CASSSDRPSGNTIYF.

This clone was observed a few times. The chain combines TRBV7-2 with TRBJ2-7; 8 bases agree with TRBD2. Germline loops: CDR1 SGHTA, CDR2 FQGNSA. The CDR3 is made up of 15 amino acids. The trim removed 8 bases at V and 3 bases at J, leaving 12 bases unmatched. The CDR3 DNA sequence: TGTGCCAGCTCCCAGGCGGGGGGCCTTTTCTACGAGCAGTACTTC. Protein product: CASSQAGGLFYEQYF. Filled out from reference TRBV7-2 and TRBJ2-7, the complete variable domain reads GAGVSQSPSNKVTEKGKDVELRCDPISGHTALYWYRQSLGQGLEFLIYFQGNSAPDKSGLPSDRFSAERTGGSVSTLTIQRTQQEDSAVYLCASSQAGGLFYEQYFGPGTRLTVT.

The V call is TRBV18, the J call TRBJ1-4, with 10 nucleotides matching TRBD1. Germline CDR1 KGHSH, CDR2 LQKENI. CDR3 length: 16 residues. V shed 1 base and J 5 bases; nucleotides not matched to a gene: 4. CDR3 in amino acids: CASSPRGQGINEKLFF. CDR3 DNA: TGTGCCAGCTCACCACGGGGACAGGGGATCAATGAAAAACTGTTTTTT.

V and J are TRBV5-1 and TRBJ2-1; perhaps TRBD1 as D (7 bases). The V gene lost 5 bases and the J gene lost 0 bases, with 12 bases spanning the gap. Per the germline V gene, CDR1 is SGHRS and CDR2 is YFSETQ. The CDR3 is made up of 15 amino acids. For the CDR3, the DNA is TGCGCCAGCAGACGCGGGGACAGCTCCTACAATGAGCAGTTCTTC. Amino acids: CASRRGDSSYNEQFF.

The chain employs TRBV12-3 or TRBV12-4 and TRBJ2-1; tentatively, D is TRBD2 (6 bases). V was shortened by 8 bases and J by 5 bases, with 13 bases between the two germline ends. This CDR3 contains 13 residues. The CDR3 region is CASLGGGNNEQFF. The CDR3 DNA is TGTGCCAGCTTGGGTGGGGGGAACAATGAGCAGTTCTTC.

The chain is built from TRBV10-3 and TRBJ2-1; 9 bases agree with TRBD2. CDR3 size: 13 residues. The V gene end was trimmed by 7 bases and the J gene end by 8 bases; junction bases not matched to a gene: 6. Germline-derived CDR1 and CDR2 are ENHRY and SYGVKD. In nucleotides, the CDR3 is TGTGCCATCAAGGCGGGGGGGCTCGATGAGCAGTTCTTC. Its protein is CAIKAGGLDEQFF.

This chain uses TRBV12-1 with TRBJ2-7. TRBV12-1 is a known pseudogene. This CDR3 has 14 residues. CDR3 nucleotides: TGTGCCAGCAGCTTTGGGCTAAGGTCCTACGAGCAGTACTTC. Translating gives CASSFGLRSYEQYF.

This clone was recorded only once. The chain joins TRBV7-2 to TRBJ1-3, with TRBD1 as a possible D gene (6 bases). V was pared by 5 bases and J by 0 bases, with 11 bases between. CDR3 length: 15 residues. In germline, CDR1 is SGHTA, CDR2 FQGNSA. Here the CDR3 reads CASSEQGISGNTIYF. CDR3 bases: TGTGCCAGCAGCGAACAGGGAATCTCTGGAAACACCATATATTTT.